The rows below give T cell receptor beta chains drawn from one sample of a study of blood T cells in healthy people across ages. TCRdb processed the 5' RACE reads anew with MiXCR; each CDR3 protein has one entry. The data contain fewer than 2,000,000 distinct CDR3 sequences, roughly 32% of them singletons. The sequenced material came from blood. The receptors stem from a woman in her thirties in good health. Both conserved end residues are part of each CDR3. Fields, in order: V gene, D gene, J gene, CDR3 protein. A D gene is named only where the DNA matches it firmly.

TRBV20-1	.	TRBJ1-5	CSARILYRTNESAQHF
TRBV5-5	.	TRBJ1-1	CASSGPGSTEAFF
TRBV20-1	TRBD2	TRBJ2-1	CSARANGLAGGRNEQFF
TRBV28	.	TRBJ2-2	CVVATENTGELFF
TRBV6-1	.	TRBJ2-1	CASSLSWAGHNEQFF
TRBV7-8	.	TRBJ1-2	CASSSSEGDYGYTF
TRBV3-1	.	TRBJ2-5	CASSQRRETQYF
TRBV12-3/TRBV12-4	.	TRBJ1-5	CASSLSLFQPQHF
TRBV7-9	TRBD1	TRBJ2-7	CASSSRRTGGLFESGEQYF
TRBV20-1	.	TRBJ2-1	CSAISYIAGYNEQFF
TRBV6-1	.	TRBJ1-5	CASSERAGRAGQPQHF
TRBV4-2	.	TRBJ1-1	CASSQDPTRARPGAEAFF
TRBV6-5	.	TRBJ2-3	CASSSAQGSDTQYF
TRBV7-9	.	TRBJ2-7	CASTPVYEQYF
TRBV20-1	.	TRBJ1-6	CSALDSSYNSPLHF
TRBV29-1	TRBD1	TRBJ1-1	CSVETEAGGWGKAFF
TRBV3-1	TRBD2	TRBJ2-1	CASSPRTSPNNEQFF
TRBV12-3/TRBV12-4	.	TRBJ2-4	CASSFDPRNIQYF
TRBV6-4	.	TRBJ2-1	CASSDRAVIINEQFF
TRBV4-1	.	TRBJ2-7	CASSSPGDPSEQYF
TRBV4-1	.	TRBJ1-5	CASSQPGLGNQPQHF
TRBV20-1	.	TRBJ2-7	CSARFSGSSYEQYF
TRBV27	.	TRBJ1-5	CASSPVWGDGNQPQHF
TRBV6-1	TRBD2	TRBJ2-3	CASRKLAGGGTDTQYF
TRBV7-9	TRBD1	TRBJ1-2	CASSDWTGRILYGYTF
TRBV29-1	.	TRBJ2-7	CSAVAGAYEQYF
TRBV7-9	TRBD1	TRBJ1-1	CASSLALGQVNTEAFF
TRBV5-1	TRBD1	TRBJ2-1	CASSHRTGGNNEQFF
TRBV12-3/TRBV12-4	.	TRBJ1-1	CAIPLGLRAEAFF
TRBV4-2	.	TRBJ2-1	CASSQDGGAFGGNEQFF
TRBV5-1	TRBD2	TRBJ2-7	CASSRTSGGPTYEQYF
TRBV18	TRBD2	TRBJ2-7	CASSPPGGGNSYEQYF
TRBV12-3/TRBV12-4	.	TRBJ2-6	CASIVNSGANVLTF
TRBV20-1	.	TRBJ2-5	CSVRDLQRPQQYF
TRBV11-2	.	TRBJ2-7	CASSPLRGGNGYEQYF
TRBV27	.	TRBJ1-4	CASSPRAGTKGGKLFF
TRBV4-1	TRBD2	TRBJ2-1	CASSFSGGVEQFF
TRBV5-1	.	TRBJ2-5	CASSLAGRAQETQYF
TRBV7-9	TRBD1	TRBJ2-1	CASRTTRTGFNEQFF
TRBV10-1	.	TRBJ2-7	CASSKTTSPYEQYF
TRBV4-1	.	TRBJ1-5	CASSQVLGTTYNQPQHF
TRBV20-1	.	TRBJ2-3	CSARGSRVGTDTQYF
TRBV5-5	TRBD1	TRBJ2-5	CASRPGPGQGHQETQYF
TRBV10-3	TRBD2	TRBJ2-3	CAISVGTSGRRTDTQYF
TRBV20-1	.	TRBJ2-7	CSAQDRGGRHEQYF
TRBV12-3/TRBV12-4	TRBD2	TRBJ2-1	CASSWTSAHEQFF